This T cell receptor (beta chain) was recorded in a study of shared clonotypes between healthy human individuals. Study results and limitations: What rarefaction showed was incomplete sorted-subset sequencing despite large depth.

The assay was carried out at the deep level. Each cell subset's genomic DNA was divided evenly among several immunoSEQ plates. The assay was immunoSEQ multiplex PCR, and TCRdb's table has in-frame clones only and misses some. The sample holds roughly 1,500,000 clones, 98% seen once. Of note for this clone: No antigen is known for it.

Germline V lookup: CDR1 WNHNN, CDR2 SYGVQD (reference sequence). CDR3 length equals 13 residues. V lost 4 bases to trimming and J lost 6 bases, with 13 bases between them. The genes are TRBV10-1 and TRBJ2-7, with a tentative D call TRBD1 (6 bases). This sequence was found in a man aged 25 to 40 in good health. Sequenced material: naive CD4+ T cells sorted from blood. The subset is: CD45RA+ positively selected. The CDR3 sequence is CASSAFQGSEQYF. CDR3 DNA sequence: TGCGCCAGCAGTGCCTTTCAGGGGAGCGAGCAGTACTTC.